This TCR beta chain was recorded in a study of Graves' ophthalmopathy and Graves' hyperthyroidism. Germline CDR1 SGDLS, CDR2 YYNGEE. The CDR3 runs 14 residues. Trimming took off 7 bases at V and 3 bases at J, with 17 bases between the two ends. On this clonotype itself: The target antigen is unknown.

General study points: Blood repertoires reportedly contained most expanded thyroid clonotypes above 0.001 frequency.

The authors amplified TCR beta CDR3 regions from RNA transcripts. The first round was an RT-PCR with HTBI primers, and the second round was a multiplex PCR. A single record per CDR3 protein comes from TCRdb applying MiXCR to the multiplex PCR reads. This table holds 600,000 to 700,000 distinct CDR3 sequences, about two fifths found once. Moderately to severely active ophthalmopathy under 3 months, CAS at least 3, NOSPECS at least 4. The rearrangement links TRBV9 to TRBJ2-7; TRBD1 might be the D (6 bases). The receptor was isolated from an adult man with Graves' ophthalmopathy. The sample was peripheral blood. The CDR3: CASSSPRTDYEQYF. The DNA for the CDR3 is TGTGCCAGCTCGTCCCCTCGGACAGACTACGAGCAGTACTTC.